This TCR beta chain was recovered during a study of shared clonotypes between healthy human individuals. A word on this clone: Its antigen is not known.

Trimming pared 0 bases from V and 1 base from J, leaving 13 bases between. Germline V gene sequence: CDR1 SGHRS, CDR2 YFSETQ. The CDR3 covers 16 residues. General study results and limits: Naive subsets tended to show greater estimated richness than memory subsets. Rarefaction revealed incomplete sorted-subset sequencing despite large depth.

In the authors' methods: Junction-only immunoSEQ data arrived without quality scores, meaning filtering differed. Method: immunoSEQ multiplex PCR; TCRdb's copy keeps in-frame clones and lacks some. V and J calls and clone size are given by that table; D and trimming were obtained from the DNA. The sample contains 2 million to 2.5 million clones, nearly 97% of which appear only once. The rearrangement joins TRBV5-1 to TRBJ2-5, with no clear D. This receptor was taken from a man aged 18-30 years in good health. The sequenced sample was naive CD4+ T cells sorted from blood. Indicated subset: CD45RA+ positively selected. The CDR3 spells CASSLDGPHTQETQYF. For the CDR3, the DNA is TGCGCCAGCAGCTTGGATGGGCCGCACACCCAAGAGACCCAGTACTTC.